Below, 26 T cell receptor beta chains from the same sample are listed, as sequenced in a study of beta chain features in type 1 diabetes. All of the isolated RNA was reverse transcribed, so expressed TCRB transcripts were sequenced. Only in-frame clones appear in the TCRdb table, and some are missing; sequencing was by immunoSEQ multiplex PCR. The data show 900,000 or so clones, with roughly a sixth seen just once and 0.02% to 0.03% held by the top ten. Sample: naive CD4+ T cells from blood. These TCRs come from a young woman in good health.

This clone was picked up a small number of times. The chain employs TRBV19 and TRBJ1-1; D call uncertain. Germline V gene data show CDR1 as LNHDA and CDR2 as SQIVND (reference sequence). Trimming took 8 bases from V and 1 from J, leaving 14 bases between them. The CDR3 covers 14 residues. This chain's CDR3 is CASESGWRNTEAFF. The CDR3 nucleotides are TGTGCCAGTGAGTCTGGTTGGCGGAACACTGAAGCTTTCTTT.

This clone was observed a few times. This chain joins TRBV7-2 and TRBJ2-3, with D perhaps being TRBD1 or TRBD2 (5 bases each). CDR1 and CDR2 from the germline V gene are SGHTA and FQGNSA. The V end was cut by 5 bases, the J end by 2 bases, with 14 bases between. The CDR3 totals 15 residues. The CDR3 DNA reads TGTGCCAGCAGCCCGAGGGGTAGGGACACAGATACGCAGTATTTT. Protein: CASSPRGRDTDTQYF.

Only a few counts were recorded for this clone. Here the CDR3 reads CASSFHHSGSYEQYF. As DNA, the CDR3 is TGTGCCAGCAGCTTCCACCATAGCGGATCCTACGAGCAGTACTTC. This sequence joins TRBV9 and TRBJ2-7, with D perhaps matching TRBD2 (6 bases). The V end was cut by 4 bases, the J end by 1 base, with 15 bases between. The CDR3 consists of 15 residues. CDR1 and CDR2 (germline): SGDLS, YYNGEE.

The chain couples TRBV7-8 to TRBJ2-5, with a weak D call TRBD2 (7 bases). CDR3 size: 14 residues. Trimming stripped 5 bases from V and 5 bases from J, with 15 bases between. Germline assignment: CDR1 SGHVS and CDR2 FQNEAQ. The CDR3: CASSSRGGRETQYF. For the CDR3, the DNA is TGTGCCAGCAGCAGTAGGGGGGGGCGGGAGACCCAGTACTTC.

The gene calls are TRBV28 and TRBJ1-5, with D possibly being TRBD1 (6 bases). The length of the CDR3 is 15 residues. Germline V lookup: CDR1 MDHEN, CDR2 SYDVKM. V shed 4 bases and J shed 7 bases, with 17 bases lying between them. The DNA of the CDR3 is TGTGCCAGCAGTTACATAGCAGGGGAGAGACAGCCCCAGCATTTT. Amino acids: CASSYIAGERQPQHF. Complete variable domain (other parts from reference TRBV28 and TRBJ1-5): DVKVTQSSRYLVKRTGEKVFLECVQDMDHENMFWYRQDPGLGLRLIYFSYDVKMKEKGDIPEGYSVSREKKERFSLILESASTNQTSMYLCASSYIAGERQPQHFGDGTRLSIL.

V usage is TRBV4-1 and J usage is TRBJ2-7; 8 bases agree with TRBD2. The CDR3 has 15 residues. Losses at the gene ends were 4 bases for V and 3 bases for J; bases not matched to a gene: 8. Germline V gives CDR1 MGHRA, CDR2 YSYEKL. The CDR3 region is CASSRGAGGDYEQYF. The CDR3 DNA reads TGCGCCAGCAGCCGGGGGGCGGGAGGAGACTACGAGCAGTACTTC.

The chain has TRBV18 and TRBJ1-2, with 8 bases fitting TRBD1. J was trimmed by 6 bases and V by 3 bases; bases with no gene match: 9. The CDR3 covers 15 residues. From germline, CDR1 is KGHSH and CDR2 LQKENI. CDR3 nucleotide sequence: TGTGCCAGCTCACCGATACCGACAGGGGTAGATGGCTACACCTTC. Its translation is CASSPIPTGVDGYTF.

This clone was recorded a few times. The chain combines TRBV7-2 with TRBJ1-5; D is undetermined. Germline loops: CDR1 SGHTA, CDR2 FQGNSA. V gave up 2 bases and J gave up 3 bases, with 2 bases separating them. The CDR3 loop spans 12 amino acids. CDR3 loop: CASSLYNQPQHF. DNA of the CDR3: TGTGCCAGCAGCTTATACAATCAGCCCCAGCATTTT. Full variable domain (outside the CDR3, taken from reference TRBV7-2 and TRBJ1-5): GAGVSQSPSNKVTEKGKDVELRCDPISGHTALYWYRQSLGQGLEFLIYFQGNSAPDKSGLPSDRFSAERTGGSVSTLTIQRTQQEDSAVYLCASSLYNQPQHFGDGTRLSIL.

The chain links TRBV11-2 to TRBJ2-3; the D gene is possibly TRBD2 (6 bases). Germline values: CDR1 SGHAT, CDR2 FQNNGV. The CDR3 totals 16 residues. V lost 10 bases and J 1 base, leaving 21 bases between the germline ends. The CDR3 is CATRGYFGNRTDTQYF. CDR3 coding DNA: TGTGCCACCCGGGGGTATTTCGGCAACCGCACAGATACGCAGTATTTT.

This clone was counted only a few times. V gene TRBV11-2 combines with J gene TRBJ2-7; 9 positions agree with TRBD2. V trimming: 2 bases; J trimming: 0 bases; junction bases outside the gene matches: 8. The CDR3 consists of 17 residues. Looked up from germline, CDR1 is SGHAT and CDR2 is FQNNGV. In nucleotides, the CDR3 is TGTGCCAGCAGCTTATTTCTTAGCGGGAGTTACTCCTACGAGCAGTACTTC. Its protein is CASSLFLSGSYSYEQYF.

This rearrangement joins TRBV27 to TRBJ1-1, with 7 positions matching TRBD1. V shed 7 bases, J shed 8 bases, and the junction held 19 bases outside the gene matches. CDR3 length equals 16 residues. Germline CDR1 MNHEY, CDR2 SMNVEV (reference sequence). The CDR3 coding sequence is TGTGCCAGCACTCTCACCCGGACAGGAGGGCTCTCGGAAGCTTTCTTT. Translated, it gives CASTLTRTGGLSEAFF.

The CDR3 DNA sequence: TGTGCCAGCAGTTTAGATGCGGTTGTTGGGCAGGGAACAGATACGCAGTATTTT. Translation: CASSLDAVVGQGTDTQYF. This chain joins TRBV28 and TRBJ2-3; D possibly corresponds to TRBD1 (5 bases). Germline V gene lookup returns CDR1 MDHEN and CDR2 SYDVKM. The CDR3 has 18 amino acids. Trimming removed 2 bases from V and 3 bases from J, with 21 bases in between.

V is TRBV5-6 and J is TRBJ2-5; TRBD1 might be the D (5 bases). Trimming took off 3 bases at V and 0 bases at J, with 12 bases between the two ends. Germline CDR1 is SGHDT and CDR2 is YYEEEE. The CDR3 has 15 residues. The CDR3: CASSSIRQNQETQYF. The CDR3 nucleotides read TGTGCCAGCAGCTCTATACGACAGAACCAAGAGACCCAGTACTTC.

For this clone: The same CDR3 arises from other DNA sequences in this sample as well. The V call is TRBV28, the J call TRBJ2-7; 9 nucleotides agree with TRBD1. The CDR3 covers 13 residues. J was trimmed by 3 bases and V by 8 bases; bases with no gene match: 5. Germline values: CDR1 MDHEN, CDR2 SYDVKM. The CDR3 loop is CASGTGPLYEQYF. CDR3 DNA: TGTGCCAGCGGGACAGGGCCACTCTACGAGCAGTACTTC.

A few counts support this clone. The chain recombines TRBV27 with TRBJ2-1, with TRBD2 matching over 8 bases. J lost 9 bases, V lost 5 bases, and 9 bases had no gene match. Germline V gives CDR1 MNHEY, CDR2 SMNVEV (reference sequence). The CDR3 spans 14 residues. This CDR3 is CASSISGIQGEQFF. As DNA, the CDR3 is TGTGCCAGCAGTATTAGCGGGATCCAGGGTGAGCAGTTCTTC.

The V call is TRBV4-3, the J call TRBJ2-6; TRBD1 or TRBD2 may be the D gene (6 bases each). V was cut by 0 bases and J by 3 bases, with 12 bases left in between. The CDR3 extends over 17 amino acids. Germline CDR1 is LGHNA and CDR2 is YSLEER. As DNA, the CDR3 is TGCGCCAGCAGCCAAGATCCGGGGGCGCATGGGGCCAACGTCCTGACTTTC. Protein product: CASSQDPGAHGANVLTF.

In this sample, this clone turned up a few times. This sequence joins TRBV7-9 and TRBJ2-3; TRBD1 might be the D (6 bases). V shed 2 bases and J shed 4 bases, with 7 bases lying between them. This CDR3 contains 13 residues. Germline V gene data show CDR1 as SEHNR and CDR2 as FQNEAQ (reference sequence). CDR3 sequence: CASSLRTADTQYF. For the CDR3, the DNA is TGTGCCAGCAGCTTACGGACAGCAGATACGCAGTATTTT.

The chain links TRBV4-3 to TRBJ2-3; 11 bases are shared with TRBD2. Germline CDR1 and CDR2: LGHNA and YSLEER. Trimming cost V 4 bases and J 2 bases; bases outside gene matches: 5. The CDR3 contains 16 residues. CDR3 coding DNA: TGCGCCAGCAGCCTCGGGACTAGCGGAACCACAGATACGCAGTATTTT. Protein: CASSLGTSGTTDTQYF.

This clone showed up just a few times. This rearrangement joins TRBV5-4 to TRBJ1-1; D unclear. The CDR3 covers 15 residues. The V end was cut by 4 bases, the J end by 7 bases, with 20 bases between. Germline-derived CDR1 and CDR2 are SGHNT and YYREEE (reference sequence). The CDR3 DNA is TGTGCCAGCAGCGCTTTCGAGGTTCGGAACTTTGAAGCTTTCTTT. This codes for CASSAFEVRNFEAFF.

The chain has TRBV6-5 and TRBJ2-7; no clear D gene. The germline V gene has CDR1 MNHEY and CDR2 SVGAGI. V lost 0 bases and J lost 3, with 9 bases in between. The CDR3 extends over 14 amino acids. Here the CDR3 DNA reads TGTGCCAGCAGTTACTCGATGGTGGTCTACGAGCAGTACTTC. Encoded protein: CASSYSMVVYEQYF.

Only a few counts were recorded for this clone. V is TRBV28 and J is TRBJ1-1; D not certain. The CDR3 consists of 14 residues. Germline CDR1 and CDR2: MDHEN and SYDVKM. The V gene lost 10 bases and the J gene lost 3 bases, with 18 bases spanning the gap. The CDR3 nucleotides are TGTGCCACCTGCGGTGAGGAGTTTCACACTGAAGCTTTCTTT. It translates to CATCGEEFHTEAFF.

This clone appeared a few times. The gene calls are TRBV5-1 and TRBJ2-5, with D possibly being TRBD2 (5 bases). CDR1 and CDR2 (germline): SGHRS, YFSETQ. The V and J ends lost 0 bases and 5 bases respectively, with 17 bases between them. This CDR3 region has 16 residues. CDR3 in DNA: TGCGCCAGCAGCTTGGCCGTGGACCCCCGGAGGGAGACCCAGTACTTC. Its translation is CASSLAVDPRRETQYF.

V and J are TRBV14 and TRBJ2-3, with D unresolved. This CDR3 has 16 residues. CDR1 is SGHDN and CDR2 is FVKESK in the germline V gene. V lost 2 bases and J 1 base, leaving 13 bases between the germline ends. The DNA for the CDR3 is TGTGCCAGCAGCCAAAATCCCGGGTTTGGCACAGATACGCAGTATTTT. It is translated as CASSQNPGFGTDTQYF.

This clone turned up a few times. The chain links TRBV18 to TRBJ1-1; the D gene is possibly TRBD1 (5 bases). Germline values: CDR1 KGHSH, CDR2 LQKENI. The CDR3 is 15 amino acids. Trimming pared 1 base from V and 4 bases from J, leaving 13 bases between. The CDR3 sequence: CASSPRAGLGTEAFF. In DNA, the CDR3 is TGTGCCAGCTCACCACGCGCAGGGTTGGGCACTGAAGCTTTCTTT.

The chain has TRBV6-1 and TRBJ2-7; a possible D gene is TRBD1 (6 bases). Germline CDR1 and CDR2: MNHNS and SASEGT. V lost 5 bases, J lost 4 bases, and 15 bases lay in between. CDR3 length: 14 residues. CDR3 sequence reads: CASSYSTQGYEQYF. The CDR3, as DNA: TGTGCCAGCAGTTATTCGACACAGGGTTACGAGCAGTACTTC.

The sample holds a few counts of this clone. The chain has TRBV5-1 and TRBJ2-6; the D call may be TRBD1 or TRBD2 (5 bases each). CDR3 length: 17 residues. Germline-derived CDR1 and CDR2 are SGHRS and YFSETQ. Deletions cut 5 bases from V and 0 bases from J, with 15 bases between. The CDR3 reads CASSKGRPSSGANVLTF. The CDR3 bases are TGCGCCAGCAGTAAGGGACGTCCAAGCTCTGGGGCCAACGTCCTGACTTTC.